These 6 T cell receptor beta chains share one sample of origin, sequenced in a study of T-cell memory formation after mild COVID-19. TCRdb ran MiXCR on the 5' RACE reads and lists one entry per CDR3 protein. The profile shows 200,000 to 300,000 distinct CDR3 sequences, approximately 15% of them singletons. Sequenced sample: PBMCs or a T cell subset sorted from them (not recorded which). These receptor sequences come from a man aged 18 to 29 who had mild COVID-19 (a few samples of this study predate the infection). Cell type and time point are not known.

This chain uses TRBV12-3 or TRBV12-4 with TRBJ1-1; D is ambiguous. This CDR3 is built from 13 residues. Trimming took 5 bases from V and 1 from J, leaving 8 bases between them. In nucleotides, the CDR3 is TGTGCCAGCAGTGTAAAAAGGAACACTGAAGCTTTCTTT. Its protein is CASSVKRNTEAFF.

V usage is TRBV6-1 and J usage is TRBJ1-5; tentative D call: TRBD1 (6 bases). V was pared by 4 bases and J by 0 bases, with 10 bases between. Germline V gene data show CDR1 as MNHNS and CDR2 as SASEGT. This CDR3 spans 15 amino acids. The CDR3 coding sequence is TGTGCCAGCAGTGCAGGACAGTATAGCAATCAGCCCCAGCATTTT. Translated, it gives CASSAGQYSNQPQHF.

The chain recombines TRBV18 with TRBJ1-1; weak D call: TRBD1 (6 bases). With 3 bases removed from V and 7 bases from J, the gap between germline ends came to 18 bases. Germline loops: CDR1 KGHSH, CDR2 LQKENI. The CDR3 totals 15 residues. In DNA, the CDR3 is TGTGCCAGCTCACCCCCCTGGGGGGGCTCGGGTGAAGCTTTCTTT. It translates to CASSPPWGGSGEAFF.

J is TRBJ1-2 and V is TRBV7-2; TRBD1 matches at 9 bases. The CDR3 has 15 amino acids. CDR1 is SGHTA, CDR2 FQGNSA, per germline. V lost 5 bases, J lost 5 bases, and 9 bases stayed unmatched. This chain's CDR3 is CASSPSRDRVYGYTF. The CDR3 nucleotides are TGTGCCAGCAGCCCTTCCCGGGACAGGGTGTATGGCTACACCTTC.

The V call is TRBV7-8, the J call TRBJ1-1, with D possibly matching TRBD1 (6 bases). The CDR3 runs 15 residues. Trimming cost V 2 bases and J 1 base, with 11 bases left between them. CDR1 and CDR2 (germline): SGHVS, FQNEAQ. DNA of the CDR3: TGTGCCAGCAGCTTATTGGGACACAGGAACACTGAAGCTTTCTTT. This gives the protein CASSLLGHRNTEAFF.

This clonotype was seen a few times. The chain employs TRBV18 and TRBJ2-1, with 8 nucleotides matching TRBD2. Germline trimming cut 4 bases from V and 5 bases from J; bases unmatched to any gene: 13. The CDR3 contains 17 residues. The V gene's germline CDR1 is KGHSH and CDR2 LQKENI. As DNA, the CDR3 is TGTGCCAGCTCACTCGGCGCGGGGGGCCATACTGACAATGAGCAGTTCTTC. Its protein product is CASSLGAGGHTDNEQFF.